Ten or more counts support the clone carrying this T cell receptor beta chain. The target antigen is unknown. The CDR3 is 14 amino acids. V was clipped by 6 bases and J by 3 bases, with 14 bases between them. The germline V gene has CDR1 MDHEN and CDR2 SYDVKM. The sample originates from a study of T cells in Graves' hyperthyroidism and ophthalmopathy. Whole-study results and caveats: Blood samples included most of the expanded thyroid clonotypes exceeding 0.001.

Amplified regions were TCR beta CDR3 sequences from RNA transcripts. HTBI primers were used for first-round RT-PCR of the TCR CDR3. TCRdb processed the multiplex PCR reads anew with MiXCR; each CDR3 protein has one entry. The data show 350,000 to 450,000 distinct CDR3 sequences, with about 14% seen just once and around 10% held by the top ten. Any patient presenting with uncontrolled infection, other autoimmune disease, pregnancy or lactation was left out. Clinical symptoms, serum thyroxine and TRAb, thyroid ultrasound and orbital computed tomography together formed the diagnostic basis. The genes are TRBV28 and TRBJ1-2; D remains unclear. The sample taken for sequencing was blood. This sequence originates from an older woman with Graves' hyperthyroidism. The CDR3 DNA follows: TGTGCCAGCAGCTATCTCGAGGGCTACTATGGCTACACCTTC. This gives the protein CASSYLEGYYGYTF.